This TCR beta chain was sequenced during a study of Tregs in tolerant kidney transplant recipients. Sequencing was performed with immunoSEQ multiplex PCR; in TCRdb, only in-frame clones are kept and a portion is missing. The sample carries tens of thousands of clones, 90% to 95% recorded once. Unstimulated Tregs (CD4+CD25+CD127-) and CD4+CD25- non-Tregs were sorted from PBMCs. This TCR was sampled from a human donor who received a combined kidney and bone marrow transplant. Sequenced here: CD4+ T cells from blood, sampled before the transplant.

The DNA of the CDR3 is TGTGCTAGTGGTTTGGAGGGAGTTAATCAGCCCCAGCATTTT. Residues: CASGLEGVNQPQHF. V and J are TRBV12-5 and TRBJ1-5; D uncertain. The germline V gene encodes CDR1 LGHNT and CDR2 FRNRAP. The CDR3 loop spans 14 amino acids. V was trimmed by 1 base and J by 4 bases, leaving 8 bases between them.